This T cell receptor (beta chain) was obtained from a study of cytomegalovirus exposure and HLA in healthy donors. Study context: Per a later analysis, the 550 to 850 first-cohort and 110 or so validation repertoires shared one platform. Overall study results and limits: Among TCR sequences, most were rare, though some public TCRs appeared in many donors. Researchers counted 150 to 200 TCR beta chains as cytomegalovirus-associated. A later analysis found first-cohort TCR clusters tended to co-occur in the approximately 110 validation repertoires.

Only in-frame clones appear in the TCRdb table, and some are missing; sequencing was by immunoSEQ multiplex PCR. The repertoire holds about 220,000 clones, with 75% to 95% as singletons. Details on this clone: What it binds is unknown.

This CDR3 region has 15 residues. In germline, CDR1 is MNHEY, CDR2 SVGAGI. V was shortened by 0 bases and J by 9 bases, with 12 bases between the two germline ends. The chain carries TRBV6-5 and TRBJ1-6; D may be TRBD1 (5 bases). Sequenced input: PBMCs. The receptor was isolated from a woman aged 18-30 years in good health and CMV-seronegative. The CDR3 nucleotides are TGTGCCAGCAGTTACTCGCAGGGATTAGGTTCACCCCTCCACTTT. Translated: CASSYSQGLGSPLHF.